The 19 T cell receptor beta chains presented below share a single source sample, sequenced in a study of blood T cells in healthy people across ages. Alongside a J-beta primer mix, a sample-barcoded 5' primer served in a second PCR lasting roughly 6 to 11 cycles. MiXCR was run by TCRdb on the 5' RACE reads, yielding one entry per CDR3 protein. Of some 760,000 distinct CDR3 sequences in the sample, around 25% were seen once. This sample also belongs to another study, concerning T cells of mothers and their children.

The sequenced sample was blood. Every receptor here comes from a boy between 10 and 17 years old in good health.

The chain has TRBV7-2 and TRBJ2-7, with D possibly TRBD1 on 5 matching bases. V was trimmed by 2 bases and J by 6 bases, leaving 14 bases between them. The CDR3 spans 14 residues. Germline values: CDR1 SGHTA, CDR2 FQGNSA. The CDR3 loop is CASSLMAGNGEQYF. DNA for the CDR3: TGTGCCAGCAGCTTAATGGCAGGGAACGGCGAGCAGTACTTC.

The chain carries TRBV6-2 or TRBV6-3 and TRBJ1-5; D unresolved. The CDR3 loop spans 13 amino acids. V lost 6 bases, J lost 2 bases, and 8 bases lay in between. From germline, CDR1 is MNHEY and CDR2 SVGEGT. The CDR3 region has the DNA TGTGCCAGCAGGCATCCGGGCAATCAGCCCCAGCATTTT. Translation gives CASRHPGNQPQHF.

This chain uses TRBV3-1 with TRBJ2-1, with D uncertain. Trimming pared 11 bases from V and 0 bases from J, leaving 14 bases between. The germline gives CDR1 LGHDT, CDR2 YNNKEL (reference sequence). The CDR3 spans 14 residues. The CDR3 spells CAAGPRSSYNEQFF. DNA of the CDR3: TGTGCCGCAGGACCCAGGAGCTCCTACAATGAGCAGTTCTTC.

The chain recombines TRBV2 with TRBJ2-3, with TRBD2 as a possible D gene (6 bases). This CDR3 has 14 amino acids. Per germline, CDR1 SNHLY and CDR2 FYNNEI. V lost 8 bases and J 2 bases, leaving 14 bases between the germline ends. The CDR3 protein is CASGGLSDTDTQYF. In DNA, the CDR3 is TGTGCCAGCGGAGGACTAAGCGACACAGATACGCAGTATTTT.

The gene calls are TRBV29-1 and TRBJ2-7, with TRBD2 matching over 8 bases. There are 16 residues in the CDR3. Germline lookup yields CDR1 SQVTM and CDR2 ANQGSEA. V trimming: 5 bases; J trimming: 6 bases; junction bases outside the gene matches: 18. For the CDR3, the DNA is TGCAGCGTTAGTTTCCCAACAGCGGGAGCTTTTTTCGAGCAGTACTTC. It encodes CSVSFPTAGAFFEQYF.

This clonotype turned up a few times. The V call is TRBV12-5, the J call TRBJ2-1, with TRBD1 matching over 9 bases. The CDR3 totals 15 residues. Germline values: CDR1 LGHNT, CDR2 FRNRAP. With 7 bases clipped from V and 6 bases from J, the junction kept 10 bases outside the gene matches. This CDR3 is CASAPGTGRSNEQFF. DNA for the CDR3: TGTGCTAGTGCACCCGGGACAGGGAGGAGCAATGAGCAGTTCTTC.

This clonotype was detected many times. The chain uses TRBV5-1 and TRBJ2-5; D unclear. The CDR3 loop spans 11 amino acids. From germline, CDR1 is SGHRS and CDR2 YFSETQ. V was clipped by 0 bases and J by 7 bases, with 4 bases between them. CDR3 sequence reads: CASSLVGTQYF. DNA for the CDR3: TGCGCCAGCAGCTTGGTCGGGACCCAGTACTTC.

The chain joins TRBV11-2 to TRBJ2-5; 11 nucleotides align to TRBD2. From germline, CDR1 is SGHAT and CDR2 FQNNGV. This CDR3 has 15 residues. Trimming took 3 bases from V and 5 from J; bases not matched to a gene: 5. The CDR3 sequence is CASSFDPSGRETQYF. DNA of the CDR3: TGTGCCAGCAGCTTTGATCCTAGCGGGAGGGAGACCCAGTACTTC. Full variable domain (outside the CDR3, taken from reference TRBV11-2 and TRBJ2-5): EAGVAQSPRYKIIEKRQSVAFWCNPISGHATLYWYQQILGQGPKLLIQFQNNGVVDDSQLPKDRFSAERLKGVDSTLKIQPAKLEDSAVYLCASSFDPSGRETQYFGPGTRLLVL.

This clonotype has more than one count but fewer than ten. This chain links TRBV6-1 with TRBJ2-1; the match to TRBD2 covers 8 bases. The V gene end was trimmed by 5 bases and the J gene end by 4 bases; junction bases not matched to a gene: 4. Germline V gene lookup returns CDR1 MNHNS and CDR2 SASEGT. The CDR3 is 14 amino acids. The CDR3 loop is CASSMGLVYNEQFF. CDR3 DNA sequence: TGTGCCAGCAGTATGGGACTAGTTTACAATGAGCAGTTCTTC.

This clonotype was picked up a small number of times. The genes are TRBV20-1 and TRBJ2-3; perhaps TRBD2 as D (5 bases). Germline V CDR1 and CDR2: DFQATT, SNEGSKA (reference sequence). This CDR3 comprises 14 residues. V lost 4 bases to trimming and J lost 2 bases, with 13 bases between them. CDR3 nucleotide sequence: TGCAGTGCTACCTCTCGGGAAAACACAGATACGCAGTATTTT. It is translated as CSATSRENTDTQYF.

This clonotype was seen a handful of times. V and J are TRBV6-5 and TRBJ2-5; D might be TRBD1 (5 bases). CDR1 is MNHEY, CDR2 SVGAGI, per germline. This CDR3 is built from 14 residues. V gave up 0 bases and J gave up 4 bases, with 9 bases separating them. The CDR3 sequence is CASSYSRRGETQYF. Written as DNA, the CDR3 is TGTGCCAGCAGTTACTCGAGAAGGGGAGAGACCCAGTACTTC.

The V gene is TRBV7-3, the J gene TRBJ2-1, with TRBD2 matching 12 bases. The CDR3 covers 15 residues. With V trimmed by 4 bases and J by 7 bases, 5 bases remained unmatched. CDR1 and CDR2 (germline): SGHTA, FQGTGA. This chain's CDR3 is CASSSTSGRTNEQFF. CDR3 DNA: TGTGCCAGCAGCTCGACTAGCGGGAGAACTAATGAGCAGTTCTTC.

The chain couples TRBV5-1 to TRBJ2-3; D is unresolved. The CDR3 covers 14 residues. Germline loops: CDR1 SGHRS, CDR2 YFSETQ. Trimming pared 2 bases from V and 8 bases from J, leaving 15 bases between. The CDR3 is CASSFGDPTSTQYF. CDR3 in DNA: TGCGCCAGCAGCTTTGGCGATCCGACAAGTACGCAGTATTTT.

The chain links TRBV6-5 to TRBJ2-5, with 8 nucleotides matching TRBD2. Trimming cost V 7 bases and J 5 bases; bases outside gene matches: 6. The CDR3 has 13 residues. Germline V gene sequence: CDR1 MNHEY, CDR2 SVGAGI. CDR3 nucleotides: TGTGCCAGCACCCAAAGACTAGCGGAGACCCAGTACTTC. Translating gives CASTQRLAETQYF.

This clonotype was counted a few times. V and J are TRBV19 and TRBJ2-7, with 10 nucleotides matching TRBD2. J lost 2 bases, V lost 7 bases, and 11 bases had no gene match. This CDR3 is built from 16 residues. Germline CDR1 is LNHDA and CDR2 is SQIVND (reference sequence). CDR3: CASTRSGTSATYEQYF. CDR3 bases: TGTGCCAGTACTCGGTCAGGGACTAGCGCTACCTACGAGCAGTACTTC.

This clonotype was seen a few times. V is TRBV7-2 and J is TRBJ2-5, with TRBD1 matching over 9 bases. Germline trimming cut 5 bases from V and 3 bases from J; bases unmatched to any gene: 4. This CDR3 has 14 amino acids. Per germline, CDR1 SGHTA and CDR2 FQGNSA. CDR3 protein: CASSQWTGEETQYF. The CDR3 DNA sequence: TGTGCCAGCAGCCAATGGACAGGGGAAGAGACCCAGTACTTC. Variable domain in full (rest from reference TRBV7-2 and TRBJ2-5): GAGVSQSPSNKVTEKGKDVELRCDPISGHTALYWYRQSLGQGLEFLIYFQGNSAPDKSGLPSDRFSAERTGGSVSTLTIQRTQQEDSAVYLCASSQWTGEETQYFGPGTRLLVL.

The chain joins TRBV29-1 to TRBJ1-2, with D unclear. CDR1 and CDR2 (germline): SQVTM, ANQGSEA. The length of the CDR3 is 14 residues. V was shortened by 5 bases and J by 4 bases, with 17 bases between the two germline ends. The CDR3 protein is CSVYRTSEGYGYTF. CDR3 nucleotide sequence: TGCAGCGTTTACCGGACGTCCGAGGGCTATGGCTACACCTTC.

The table lists this clonotype with a few counts. The chain employs TRBV7-2 and TRBJ2-7; D may be TRBD1 (6 bases). The CDR3 has 15 residues. The germline CDR1 and CDR2 sequences are SGHTA and FQGNSA. V was pared by 1 base and J by 3 bases, with 13 bases between. This CDR3 is CASSLGVGAGYEQYF. The CDR3, as DNA: TGTGCCAGCAGCTTAGGGGTGGGGGCAGGCTACGAGCAGTACTTC.

Note on this clonotype: At one of its ends the junction is not consistent with the germline gene, which may arise from a read error. The V call is TRBV12-3 or TRBV12-4, the J call TRBJ2-3, with TRBD2 identical over 7 bases. The CDR3 covers 14 residues. CDR3 loop: CASIGGGSADTEYF. CDR3 DNA: TGTGCCAGCATTGGCGGGGGTAGCGCAGATACGGAGTATTTT.